Below are 14 T cell receptor beta chains sequenced from a single sample in a study of T cells after yellow fever vaccination. TCRdb itself ran the 5' RACE reads through MiXCR, one entry per CDR3 protein. The table includes 510,000 or so distinct CDR3 sequences, less than 20% detected once. This specimen consisted of PBMCs, obtained 15 days after the yellow fever booster vaccination. The receptors originated from a man aged 25 to 40 who received the YFV17D yellow fever vaccine.

The V gene is TRBV7-9, the J gene TRBJ2-2; 7 bases align to TRBD2. V gave up 3 bases and J gave up 3 bases; unmatched junction bases: 4. Germline CDR1 and CDR2: SEHNR and FQNEAQ (reference sequence). This CDR3 is built from 15 residues. The CDR3 loop is CASSFAGVDTGELFF. The CDR3 DNA sequence: TGTGCCAGCAGCTTCGCGGGAGTGGACACCGGGGAGCTGTTTTTT.

A few counts support this clonotype. The rearrangement links TRBV20-1 to TRBJ2-7; TRBD1 is a possible D gene (6 bases). The germline V gene encodes CDR1 DFQATT and CDR2 SNEGSKA (reference sequence). Trimming stripped 4 bases from V and 4 bases from J, with 14 bases between. The CDR3 runs to 13 residues. The CDR3 sequence is CSAIRDTKYEQYF. Here the CDR3 DNA reads TGCAGTGCTATTCGGGACACGAAGTACGAGCAGTACTTC.

This clonotype showed up just a few times. The gene calls are TRBV2 and TRBJ2-5; TRBD2 might be the D (6 bases). The CDR3 is made up of 15 amino acids. Looked up from germline, CDR1 is SNHLY and CDR2 is FYNNEI. The V end lost 6 bases, the J end lost 6 bases, and 20 bases lay between the germline ends. The CDR3 region is CASRGDLTQLKTQYF. CDR3 sequence (DNA): TGTGCCAGCAGAGGGGACTTAACACAACTGAAGACCCAGTACTTC.

This clonotype was recorded a few times. CDR3 sequence (DNA): TGTACGACTGCCAGCGGTAAACAGGGGCGAGACGATGAGCAGTTCTTC. Protein product: CTTASGKQGRDDEQFF. J is TRBJ2-1 and V is TRBV6-1, with 7 bases matching TRBD1. This CDR3 has 16 residues. Germline CDR1 is MNHNS and CDR2 is SASEGT.

This chain connects TRBV5-1 to TRBJ2-1; D uncertain. The CDR3 has 13 residues. V gave up 0 bases and J gave up 5 bases, with 6 bases separating them. The germline V gene has CDR1 SGHRS and CDR2 YFSETQ. CDR3 sequence (DNA): TGCGCCAGCAGCTTGGAGATCCACAATGAGCAGTTCTTC. This encodes CASSLEIHNEQFF.

The rearrangement joins TRBV29-1 to TRBJ2-7; 7 bases line up with TRBD1. J gave up 2 bases and V 4 bases, and 8 bases lay outside the gene matches. This CDR3 has 14 amino acids. Germline CDR1 is SQVTM and CDR2 is ANQGSEA. CDR3 loop: CSVGPQGNTYEQYF. DNA for the CDR3: TGCAGCGTTGGACCACAGGGGAACACCTACGAGCAGTACTTC.

The table lists this clonotype with many counts. V is TRBV4-2 and J is TRBJ2-3; the match to TRBD2 covers 8 bases. This CDR3 has 17 residues. The V gene's germline CDR1 is LGHNA and CDR2 YNFKEQ. V trimming: 0 bases; J trimming: 6 bases; junction bases outside the gene matches: 11. This CDR3 is CASSQEGRGLAADTQYF. CDR3 in DNA: TGTGCCAGCAGCCAAGAAGGGCGCGGACTAGCTGCCGATACGCAGTATTTT.

This clonotype has more than one count but fewer than ten. V and J are TRBV11-1 and TRBJ2-4; 8 bases agree with TRBD1. V lost 0 bases and J lost 7; bases outside the gene matches: 20. The germline V gene has CDR1 SGHAT and CDR2 FQDESV (reference sequence). The CDR3 covers 20 residues. This CDR3 is CASSLAVGGQRTGRWNIQYF. CDR3 DNA sequence: TGTGCCAGCAGCTTAGCCGTCGGGGGACAACGGACAGGGAGATGGAACATTCAGTACTTC.

The V call is TRBV29-1, the J call TRBJ2-4; TRBD2 matches 7 bases. Trimming took 1 base from V and 14 from J; bases not matched to a gene: 14. The germline V gene has CDR1 SQVTM and CDR2 ANQGSEA. This CDR3 region has 14 residues. The CDR3 DNA reads TGCAGCGTTGAAGGGCGGGAGACTGAACCGGGGGAGTACTTC. Translation: CSVEGRETEPGEYF. The full variable domain, with the rest looked up from reference TRBV29-1 and TRBJ2-4, is SAVISQKPSRDICQRGTSLTIQCQVDSQVTMMFWYRQQPGQSLTLIATANQGSEATYESGFVIDKFPISRPNLTFSTLTVSNMSPEDSSIYLCSVEGRETEPGEYFGAGTRLSVL.

The rearrangement uses TRBV7-9 and TRBJ2-7, with 7 bases aligning to TRBD1. CDR1 is SEHNR, CDR2 FQNEAQ, per germline (reference sequence). CDR3 length equals 14 residues. Germline trimming cut 5 bases from V and 2 bases from J; bases unmatched to any gene: 6. CDR3 protein: CASSPIQGTYEQYF. The CDR3 DNA reads as TGTGCCAGCAGCCCAATACAGGGGACCTACGAGCAGTACTTC. Together with reference TRBV7-9 and TRBJ2-7, the CDR3 gives the full variable domain: DTGVSQNPRHKITKRGQNVTFRCDPISEHNRLYWYRQTLGQGPEFLTYFQNEAQLEKSRLLSDRFSAERPKGSFSTLEIQRTEQGDSAMYLCASSPIQGTYEQYFGPGTRLTVT.

This clonotype was recorded a few times. The rearrangement uses TRBV20-1 and TRBJ1-6; 7 bases align to TRBD1. The V gene end was trimmed by 6 bases and the J gene end by 14 bases; junction bases not matched to a gene: 13. The CDR3 extends over 13 amino acids. In germline, CDR1 is DFQATT, CDR2 SNEGSKA (reference sequence). CDR3 sequence reads: CSAASGQDLSLHF. CDR3 in DNA: TGCAGTGCAGCCTCCGGACAGGATCTGTCCCTCCACTTT.

This clonotype has just a few counts. The chain couples TRBV7-3 to TRBJ2-3; D is ambiguous. Germline assignment: CDR1 SGHTA and CDR2 FQGTGA. V was cut by 1 base and J by 2 bases, with 7 bases left in between. This CDR3 has 14 amino acids. The CDR3 DNA follows: TGTGCCAGCAGCTTAAAAGGGCTCACAGATACGCAGTATTTT. It codes for CASSLKGLTDTQYF.

This clonotype was seen only a few times. V gene TRBV28 combines with J gene TRBJ2-7; D unresolved. Germline CDR1 reads MDHEN; CDR2 reads SYDVKM. Trimming left V 6 bases short and J 6 bases short, with 9 bases between. CDR3 size: 11 residues. In DNA form, the CDR3 reads TGTGCCAGCAGAACCTCTCTCGAGCAGTACTTC. It yields the protein CASRTSLEQYF.

The chain combines TRBV28 with TRBJ2-5; the match to TRBD1 covers 11 bases. J was trimmed by 5 bases and V by 6 bases; bases with no gene match: 11. Germline values: CDR1 MDHEN, CDR2 SYDVKM. There are 16 residues in the CDR3. CDR3 region: CASRPFGQGAGETQYF. Written as DNA, the CDR3 is TGTGCCAGCAGACCTTTTGGACAGGGGGCGGGGGAGACCCAGTACTTC.